The source of this T cell receptor (beta chain) is a study of CD8 T cells in Susac syndrome. Study overall: Sequenced Susac syndrome patients included 5 or 6 with clinically active disease and roughly eight in remission.

The trim removed 4 bases at V and 6 bases at J, leaving 10 bases unmatched. CDR3 length equals 16 residues. Germline values: CDR1 SGHAT, CDR2 FQNNGV. RNA totalling roughly 0.5 to 1 ug underwent reverse transcription with random hexamers. The method of amplification for TCR beta CDR3 was immunoSEQ multiplex PCR, covering 54 Vbeta and 13 Jbeta. From the immunoSEQ multiplex PCR reads, TCRdb called clonotypes with MiXCR, one entry per CDR3 protein. The sample includes some 97,000 distinct CDR3 sequences, about 95% of them seen just once. The sequenced target, TCR beta, came from blood CD8+ and CD4+ T cells.

The specimen sequenced was CD8+ T cells from PBMCs. The sequence derives from a human donor with Susac syndrome. This rearrangement joins TRBV11-2 to TRBJ1-1, with 11 bases matching TRBD1. CDR3 residues: CASSSAKGQGDSEAFF. For the CDR3, the DNA is TGTGCCAGCAGCTCCGCAAAGGGACAGGGGGATTCTGAAGCTTTCTTT.